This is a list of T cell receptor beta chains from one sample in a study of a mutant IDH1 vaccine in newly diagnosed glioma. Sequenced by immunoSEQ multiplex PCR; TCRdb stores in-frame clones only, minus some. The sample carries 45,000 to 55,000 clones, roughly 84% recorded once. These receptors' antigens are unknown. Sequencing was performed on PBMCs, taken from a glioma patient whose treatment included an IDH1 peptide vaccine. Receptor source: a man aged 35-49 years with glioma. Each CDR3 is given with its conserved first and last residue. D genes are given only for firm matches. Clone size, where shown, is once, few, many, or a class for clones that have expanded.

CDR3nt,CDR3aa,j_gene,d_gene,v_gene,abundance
TGTGCCAGCAGGCAGGAGGTCGACGAGCAGTACTTC,CASRQEVDEQYF,TRBJ2-7,NA,TRBV2,NA
TGTGCCAGCAGCCTGGGCTGGGGGAGTAAGGACTACACCTTC,CASSLGWGSKDYTF,TRBJ1-2,NA,TRBV2,NA
TGCAGCGTTGACTCACTCACCGGGAATGAGCAGTTCTTC,CSVDSLTGNEQFF,TRBJ2-1,NA,TRBV29-1,NA
TGTGCCAGCAGTTCTGACAGTCGAGGGTACACTGAAGCTTTCTTT,CASSSDSRGYTEAFF,TRBJ1-1,NA,TRBV6-5,NA
TGTGCCAGCTCTGGAGAACGGGGAGAAAAACTGTTTTTT,CASSGERGEKLFF,TRBJ1-4,NA,TRBV18,NA
TGTGCCAGCAGTAAGGGGGCGCCCCAGCATTTT,CASSKGAPQHF,TRBJ1-5,TRBD1,TRBV6-1,NA
TGTGCCAGCAGCTTACAGGAGGGGGGGCCCTACGAGCAGTACTTC,CASSLQEGGPYEQYF,TRBJ2-7,NA,TRBV7-6,NA
TGTGCCAGCAGCCCAGGGACAGGGGCTCTAGCCAAAAACATTCAGTACTTC,CASSPGTGALAKNIQYF,TRBJ2-4,TRBD1,TRBV7-9,few
TGTGCCAGCATTGTTTTGGGGGCTCGGGAGACCCAGTACTTC,CASIVLGARETQYF,TRBJ2-5,NA,TRBV6-1,NA
TGCGCCAGCAGTTTATTGACGGAGAACACTGAAGCTTTCTTT,CASSLLTENTEAFF,TRBJ1-1,NA,TRBV5-1,NA
TGCGCCAGCACGGGACAAGGAGCAACTAATGAAAAACTGTTTTTT,CASTGQGATNEKLFF,TRBJ1-4,NA,TRBV5-1,NA
TGTGCCAGCAGCAGGGGGACAGAATATGGCTACACCTTC,CASSRGTEYGYTF,TRBJ1-2,TRBD1,TRBV6-5,NA